Each of the 17 T cell receptor beta chains below was sequenced from the same sample in a study of cytomegalovirus exposure and HLA in healthy donors. The primer mix had 60 Vbeta and 13 Jbeta primers. Method: immunoSEQ multiplex PCR; TCRdb's copy keeps in-frame clones and lacks some. This table has approximately 170,000 clones, approximately 80% appearing once. The sample was PBMCs. The receptors derive from a boy aged 2 to 9 in good health and CMV-seronegative.

This chain uses TRBV19 with TRBJ2-3; 9 bases are shared with TRBD2. V lost 5 bases to trimming and J lost 2 bases; unmatched junction nucleotides: 2. The CDR3 spans 14 residues. Germline-derived CDR1 and CDR2 are LNHDA and SQIVND (reference sequence). DNA for the CDR3: TGTGCCAGTAGTCTAGCGGGATCCACAGATACGCAGTATTTT. The encoded protein is CASSLAGSTDTQYF. Complete variable domain (other parts from reference TRBV19 and TRBJ2-3): DGGITQSPKYLFRKEGQNVTLSCEQNLNHDAMYWYRQDPGQGLRLIYYSQIVNDFQKGDIAEGYSVSREKKESFPLTVTSAQKNPTAFYLCASSLAGSTDTQYFGPGTRLTVL.

V and J are TRBV19 and TRBJ1-1, with D perhaps TRBD1 (6 bases). The V gene lost 1 base and the J gene lost 0 bases, with 6 bases spanning the gap. Looked up from germline, CDR1 is LNHDA and CDR2 is SQIVND (reference sequence). The length of the CDR3 is 14 residues. This CDR3 is CASSIGQVNTEAFF. As DNA, the CDR3 is TGTGCCAGTAGTATAGGACAGGTGAACACTGAAGCTTTCTTT.

For the CDR3, the DNA is TGCAGCGGAACCGGGACAGGGAGTCGGGGCTACACCTTC. Translation gives CSGTGTGSRGYTF. This rearrangement joins TRBV29-1 to TRBJ1-2, with 9 bases fitting TRBD1. The germline V gene has CDR1 SQVTM and CDR2 ANQGSEA. The V segment lost 7 bases and the J segment 8 bases; nucleotides outside the gene matches: 11. The CDR3 has 13 residues.

The chain carries TRBV6-5 and TRBJ2-2; TRBD2 aligns across 7 bases. CDR3 length equals 15 residues. V lost 2 bases to trimming and J lost 5 bases; unmatched junction nucleotides: 5. Germline V gene lookup returns CDR1 MNHEY and CDR2 SVGAGI. The CDR3 reads CASSYRWGGTGELFF. CDR3 DNA sequence: TGTGCCAGCAGTTACCGCTGGGGGGGGACCGGGGAGCTGTTTTTT.

This chain connects TRBV19 to TRBJ1-1, with a weak D call TRBD1 (5 bases). Germline loops: CDR1 LNHDA, CDR2 SQIVND (reference sequence). Deletions cut 3 bases from V and 5 bases from J, with 22 bases between. There are 17 residues in the CDR3. Here the CDR3 reads CASSIIRFGHRSTEAFF. The CDR3 bases are TGTGCCAGTAGTATCATTAGATTTGGACACAGGTCAACTGAAGCTTTCTTT.

This rearrangement joins TRBV7-2 to TRBJ2-1; D unresolved. Germline V gives CDR1 SGHTA, CDR2 FQGNSA. Trimming took 5 bases from V and 3 from J, leaving 5 bases between them. The CDR3 sequence is 12 residues long. CDR3 loop: CASSPRYNEQFF. CDR3 DNA: TGTGCCAGCAGCCCCCGCTACAATGAGCAGTTCTTC.

This chain connects TRBV19 to TRBJ1-1; possibly TRBD1 for D (5 bases). Germline assignment: CDR1 LNHDA and CDR2 SQIVND (reference sequence). The CDR3 loop spans 14 amino acids. V was pared by 3 bases and J by 5 bases, with 13 bases between. The CDR3 DNA follows: TGTGCCAGTAGTATGGGTGGGGGGTGGACTGAAGCTTTCTTT. This codes for CASSMGGGWTEAFF.

The chain is built from TRBV2 and TRBJ2-7; tentative D call: TRBD2 (5 bases). With 6 bases removed from V and 4 bases from J, the gap between germline ends came to 10 bases. CDR3 length: 12 residues. Germline V gene sequence: CDR1 SNHLY, CDR2 FYNNEI. CDR3 amino acids: CASRGADYEQYF. DNA for the CDR3: TGTGCCAGCAGGGGAGCCGATTACGAGCAGTACTTC.

The rearrangement joins TRBV5-1 to TRBJ2-4; D remains ambiguous. Between the trimmed V and J ends, which lost 3 bases and 1 base, there was a span of 11 bases. The CDR3 has 15 residues. Germline lookup yields CDR1 SGHRS and CDR2 YFSETQ. The CDR3 loop reads CASSSISGAKNIQYF. In nucleotides, the CDR3 is TGCGCCAGCAGCTCCATCTCCGGGGCCAAAAACATTCAGTACTTC.

J is TRBJ1-2 and V is TRBV9; a possible D gene is TRBD1 (5 bases). The CDR3 is made up of 15 amino acids. Germline loops: CDR1 SGDLS, CDR2 YYNGEE. V was trimmed by 5 bases and J by 0 bases, leaving 14 bases between them. The CDR3 coding sequence is TGTGCCAGCAGTTCTGAGGACACATCTAACTATGGCTACACCTTC. Protein product: CASSSEDTSNYGYTF. Drawing the rest from reference TRBV9 and TRBJ1-2, the complete variable domain is DSGVTQTPKHLITATGQRVTLRCSPRSGDLSVYWYQQSLDQGLQFLIQYYNGEERAKGNILERFSAQQFPDLHSELNLSSLELGDSALYFCASSSEDTSNYGYTFGSGTRLTVV.

The chain couples TRBV10-2 to TRBJ2-1, with TRBD2 matching 8 bases. The junction had 1 base not matched to a gene; V was cut back by 4 bases and J by 2 bases. This CDR3 has 14 amino acids. Germline V gene sequence: CDR1 WSHSY, CDR2 SAAADI. This chain's CDR3 is CASSAGLAYNEQFF. For the CDR3, the DNA is TGCGCCAGCAGTGCGGGACTAGCCTACAATGAGCAGTTCTTC.

This clone was detected only a few times. Within the sample, other DNA sequences also encode this same CDR3. This sequence joins TRBV10-2 and TRBJ2-1; 7 bases map to TRBD2. J was trimmed by 1 base and V by 4 bases; bases with no gene match: 1. The CDR3 totals 14 residues. The V gene's germline CDR1 is WSHSY and CDR2 SAAADI. CDR3 in DNA: TGCGCCAGCAGTGCTAGCGGATCCTACAATGAGCAGTTCTTC. Translating it yields CASSASGSYNEQFF.

V is TRBV30 and J is TRBJ1-1; D is undetermined. V was trimmed by 4 bases and J by 5 bases, leaving 11 bases between them. CDR3 size: 12 residues. Germline V gene sequence: CDR1 GTSNPN, CDR2 SVGIG (reference sequence). The DNA of the CDR3 is TGTGCCTGGAATCGGGAGCGTACTGAAGCTTTCTTT. The encoded protein is CAWNRERTEAFF.

The chain has TRBV7-2 and TRBJ2-2; 9 nucleotides match TRBD1. This CDR3 spans 16 amino acids. Germline loops: CDR1 SGHTA, CDR2 FQGNSA. V gave up 3 bases and J gave up 4 bases; unmatched junction bases: 6. The CDR3 DNA follows: TGTGCCAGCAGCTTCACCGGGACAGGGAGCACCGGGGAGCTGTTTTTT. This encodes CASSFTGTGSTGELFF.

This clone was counted a single time. The chain employs TRBV7-9 and TRBJ1-1; D gene ambiguous. Germline lookup yields CDR1 SEHNR and CDR2 FQNEAQ (reference sequence). With 0 bases removed from V and 1 base from J, the gap between germline ends came to 3 bases. The CDR3 consists of 13 residues. The CDR3 region is CASSLAGNTEAFF. The CDR3 bases are TGTGCCAGCAGCTTAGCCGGGAACACTGAAGCTTTCTTT.

This clone was counted once. V usage is TRBV4-3 and J usage is TRBJ1-1; TRBD1 might be the D (5 bases). The CDR3 length is 15 residues. Looked up from germline, CDR1 is LGHNA and CDR2 is YSLEER. V lost 0 bases and J 1 base, leaving 9 bases between the germline ends. The DNA of the CDR3 is TGCGCCAGCAGCCAAGATGGGGACTCGAACACTGAAGCTTTCTTT. Protein sequence: CASSQDGDSNTEAFF.

The chain couples TRBV6-4 to TRBJ2-7, with D perhaps matching TRBD2 (5 bases). The germline gives CDR1 MRHNA, CDR2 SNTAGT. V was pared by 5 bases and J by 4 bases, with 18 bases between. CDR3 length: 15 residues. CDR3 DNA sequence: TGTGCCAGCAGTATATCTTCGGGGAAGAGGTACGAGCAGTACGTC. Translation: CASSISSGKRYEQYV.